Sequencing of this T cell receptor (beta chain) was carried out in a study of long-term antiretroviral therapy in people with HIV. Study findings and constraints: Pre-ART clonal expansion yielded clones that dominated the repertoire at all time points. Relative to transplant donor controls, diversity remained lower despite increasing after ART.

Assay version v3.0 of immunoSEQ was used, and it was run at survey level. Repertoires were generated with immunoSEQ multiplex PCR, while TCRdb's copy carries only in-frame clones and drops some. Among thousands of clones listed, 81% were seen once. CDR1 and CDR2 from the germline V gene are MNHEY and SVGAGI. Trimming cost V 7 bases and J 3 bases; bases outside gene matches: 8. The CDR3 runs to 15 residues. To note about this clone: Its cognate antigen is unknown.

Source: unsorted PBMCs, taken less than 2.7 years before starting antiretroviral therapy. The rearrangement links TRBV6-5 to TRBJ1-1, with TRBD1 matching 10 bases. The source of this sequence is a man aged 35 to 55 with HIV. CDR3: CASTPWDRGDTEAFF. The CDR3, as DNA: TGTGCCAGCACTCCTTGGGACAGGGGCGACACTGAAGCTTTCTTT.